This TCR beta chain was sequenced for a study of blood T cell repertoires in COVID-19. At the level of the study: Samples came from the United States, Italy and Spain, spanning acute and convalescent COVID-19. PBMCs, B-cell-depleted T cells, or T cells were the source of the cDNA or gDNA that made up the material.

In the authors' workflow: Using reference gene primer amplification, nucleated cell counts were estimated. The data were produced by immunoSEQ multiplex PCR, yet TCRdb's version contains in-frame clones alone and is incomplete. The V and J calls and clone size are taken from that table; D and trimming were inferred from the DNA. Of fewer than 150,000 clones listed, 84% are singletons. The ends were cut back, 5 bases at V and 6 bases at J, with 14 bases in the middle. Germline V lookup: CDR1 SGHTA, CDR2 FQGNSA. The CDR3 covers 14 residues. The chain is built from TRBV7-2 and TRBJ1-3, with D perhaps TRBD1 (5 bases). The TCR comes from a woman older than 75 in a cohort sampled during active or convalescent COVID-19. Sample: peripheral blood. CDR3 in amino acids: CASSSPRGTNTIYF. The DNA of the CDR3 is TGTGCCAGCAGCAGCCCAAGGGGTACAAACACCATATATTTT.